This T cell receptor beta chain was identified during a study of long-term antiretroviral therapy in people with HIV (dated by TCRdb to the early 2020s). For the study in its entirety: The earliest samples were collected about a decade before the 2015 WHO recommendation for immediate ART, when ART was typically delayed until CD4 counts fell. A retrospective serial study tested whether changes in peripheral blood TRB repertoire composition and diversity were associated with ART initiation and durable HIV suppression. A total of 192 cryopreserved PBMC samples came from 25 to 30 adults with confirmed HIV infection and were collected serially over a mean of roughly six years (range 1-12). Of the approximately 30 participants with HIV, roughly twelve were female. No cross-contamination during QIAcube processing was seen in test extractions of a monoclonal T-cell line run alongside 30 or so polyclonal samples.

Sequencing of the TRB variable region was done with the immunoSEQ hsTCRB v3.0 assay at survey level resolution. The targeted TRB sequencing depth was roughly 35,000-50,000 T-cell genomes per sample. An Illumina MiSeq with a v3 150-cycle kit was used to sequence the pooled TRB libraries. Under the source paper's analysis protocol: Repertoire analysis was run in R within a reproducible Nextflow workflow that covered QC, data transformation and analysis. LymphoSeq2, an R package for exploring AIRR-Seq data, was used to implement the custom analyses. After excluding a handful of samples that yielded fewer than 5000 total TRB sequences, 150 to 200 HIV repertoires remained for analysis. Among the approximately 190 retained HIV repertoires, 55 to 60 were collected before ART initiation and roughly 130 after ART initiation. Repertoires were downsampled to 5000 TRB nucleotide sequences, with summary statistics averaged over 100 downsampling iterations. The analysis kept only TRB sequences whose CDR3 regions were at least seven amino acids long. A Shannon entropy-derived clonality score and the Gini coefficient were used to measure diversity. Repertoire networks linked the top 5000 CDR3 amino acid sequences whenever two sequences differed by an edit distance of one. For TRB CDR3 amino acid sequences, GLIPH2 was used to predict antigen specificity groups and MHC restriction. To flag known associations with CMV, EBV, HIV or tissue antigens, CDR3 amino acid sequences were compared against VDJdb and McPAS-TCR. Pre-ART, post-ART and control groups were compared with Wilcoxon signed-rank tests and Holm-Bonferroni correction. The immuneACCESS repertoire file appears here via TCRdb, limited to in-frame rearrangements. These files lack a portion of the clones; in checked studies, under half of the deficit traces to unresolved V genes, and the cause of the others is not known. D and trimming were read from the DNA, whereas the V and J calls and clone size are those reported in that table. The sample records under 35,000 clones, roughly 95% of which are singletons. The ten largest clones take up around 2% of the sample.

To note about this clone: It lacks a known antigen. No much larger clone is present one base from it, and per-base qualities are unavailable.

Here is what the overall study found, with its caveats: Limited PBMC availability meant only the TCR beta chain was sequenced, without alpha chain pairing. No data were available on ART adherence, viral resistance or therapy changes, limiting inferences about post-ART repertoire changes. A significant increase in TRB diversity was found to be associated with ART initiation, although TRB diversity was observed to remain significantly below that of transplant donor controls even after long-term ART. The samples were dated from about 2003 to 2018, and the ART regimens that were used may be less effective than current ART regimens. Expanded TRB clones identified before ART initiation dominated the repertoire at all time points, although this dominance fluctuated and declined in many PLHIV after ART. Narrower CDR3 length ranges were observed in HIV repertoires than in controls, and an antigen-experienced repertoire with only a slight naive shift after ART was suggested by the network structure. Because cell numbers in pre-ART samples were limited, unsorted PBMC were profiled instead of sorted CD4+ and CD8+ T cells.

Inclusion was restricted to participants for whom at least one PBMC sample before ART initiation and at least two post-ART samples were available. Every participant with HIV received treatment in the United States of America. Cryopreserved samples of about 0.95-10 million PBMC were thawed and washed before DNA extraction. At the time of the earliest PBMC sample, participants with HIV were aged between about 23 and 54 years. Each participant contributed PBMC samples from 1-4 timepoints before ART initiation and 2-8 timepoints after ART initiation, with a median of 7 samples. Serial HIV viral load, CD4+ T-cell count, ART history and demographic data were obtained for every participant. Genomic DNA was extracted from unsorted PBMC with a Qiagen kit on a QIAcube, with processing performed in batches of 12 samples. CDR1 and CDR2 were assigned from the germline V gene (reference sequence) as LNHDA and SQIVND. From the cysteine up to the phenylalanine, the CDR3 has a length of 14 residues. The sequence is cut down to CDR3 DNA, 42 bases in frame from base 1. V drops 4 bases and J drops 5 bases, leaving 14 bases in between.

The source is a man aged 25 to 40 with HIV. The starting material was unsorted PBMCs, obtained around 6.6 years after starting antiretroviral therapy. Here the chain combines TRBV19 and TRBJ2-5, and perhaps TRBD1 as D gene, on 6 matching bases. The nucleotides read TGTGCCAGTAGTAAGGGGGTAGTGGGCGAGACCCAGTACTTC. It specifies CASSKGVVGETQYF.